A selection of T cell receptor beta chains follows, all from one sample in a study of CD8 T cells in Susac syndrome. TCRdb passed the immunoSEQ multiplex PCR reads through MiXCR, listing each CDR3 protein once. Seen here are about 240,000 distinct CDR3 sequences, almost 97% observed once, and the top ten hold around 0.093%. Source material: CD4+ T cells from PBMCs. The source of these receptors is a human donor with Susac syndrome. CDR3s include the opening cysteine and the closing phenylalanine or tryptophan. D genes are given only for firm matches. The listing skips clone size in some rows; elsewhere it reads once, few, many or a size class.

TGTGCCAGCAGTTTAATGGGCGCCCAGCCCCAGCATTTT,CASSLMGAQPQHF,NA,TRBJ1-5,NA,TRBV6-2/TRBV6-3
TGCAGTGCTAGAGTGCCCGGGATGTTTTTT,CSARVPGMFF,NA,TRBJ1-4,NA,TRBV20-1
TGCGCCAGCAGCTTGGCCCGGGACAATGAGCAGTTCTTC,CASSLARDNEQFF,once,TRBJ2-1,NA,TRBV5-1
TGTGCCAGTGAGACTGGACAGGGCTACTATGGCTACACCTTC,CASETGQGYYGYTF,NA,TRBJ1-2,TRBD1,TRBV19
TGTGCCAGCAGTCCCTTCCAGGGTCCCCAAGAGACCCAGTACTTC,CASSPFQGPQETQYF,NA,TRBJ2-5,NA,TRBV27
TGTGCCAGCAGTCACCTAGCGGGAGGTGGGGCGGAGACCCAGTACTTC,CASSHLAGGGAETQYF,NA,TRBJ2-5,TRBD2,TRBV11-2
TGTGCCAGCAGCGCGACCGCAGGGTATAGCAATCAGCCCCAGCATTTT,CASSATAGYSNQPQHF,NA,TRBJ1-5,NA,TRBV9
TGTGCCAGCAGCCCCGGGGCCTACAATGAGCAGTTCTTC,CASSPGAYNEQFF,NA,TRBJ2-1,NA,TRBV11-3
TGTGCCAGTTTCGTCAACAGGGGTCCCGTGAAGAGCAATCAGCCCCAGCATTTT,CASFVNRGPVKSNQPQHF,NA,TRBJ1-5,TRBD1,TRBV19
TGCGCCAGCAGCTTGGGACAGGGCCAATCTGAAGCTTTCTTT,CASSLGQGQSEAFF,NA,TRBJ1-1,TRBD1,TRBV5-1
TGTGCCAGCACCCGGGGACAAAAACCCTACAATGAGCAGTTCTTC,CASTRGQKPYNEQFF,NA,TRBJ2-1,NA,TRBV6-5
TGTGCCAGCAGCCGGGGGGCAGGATTGGGAAACATTCAGTACTTC,CASSRGAGLGNIQYF,NA,TRBJ2-4,NA,TRBV14
TGTGCCTGGAACCTACTAGCGGGAGGGCCAAGCACCGGGGAGCTGTTTTTT,CAWNLLAGGPSTGELFF,NA,TRBJ2-2,TRBD2,TRBV30
TGTGCCAGCAGACCCGGGACCACTAGCACAGATACGCAGTATTTT,CASRPGTTSTDTQYF,NA,TRBJ2-3,NA,TRBV5-4
TGTGCCAGCAGCTCGGGACAGGGCCTCACTGAAGCTTTCTTT,CASSSGQGLTEAFF,once,TRBJ1-1,TRBD1,TRBV9
TGCGCCAGCAGCCCCGCCGGGATAAGTGGAAACACCATATATTTT,CASSPAGISGNTIYF,NA,TRBJ1-3,NA,TRBV5-1
TGCGCCAGCAGCTTGATTAGCGGGAGGGCTCTCGATGAGCAGTTCTTC,CASSLISGRALDEQFF,NA,TRBJ2-1,TRBD2,TRBV5-1
TGTGCCTGGAGTGTACACTACTACGAGCAGTACTTC,CAWSVHYYEQYF,NA,TRBJ2-7,NA,TRBV30
TGCAGTGCGAATTCCCCCGGGACAGGGGTTGAAAAACTGTTTTTT,CSANSPGTGVEKLFF,NA,TRBJ1-4,TRBD1,TRBV20-1
TGCAGCGTTGTGGACCTCATTAGCTATGGCTACACCTTC,CSVVDLISYGYTF,few,TRBJ1-2,NA,TRBV29-1
TGTGCCAGCAGTTTGGGTTCCTACAATGAGCAGTTCTTC,CASSLGSYNEQFF,NA,TRBJ2-1,NA,TRBV7-3
TGCAGTGCTAGAGCCCTCAATTTCACAGGGCTGGGGGGACACAATGAGCAGTTCTTC,CSARALNFTGLGGHNEQFF,NA,TRBJ2-1,NA,TRBV20-1
TGTGCCAGCAGCACGACTAGCGGGAGCTACGAGCAGTACTTC,CASSTTSGSYEQYF,NA,TRBJ2-7,TRBD2,TRBV3-1
TGTGCCAGCAGCTTCGAGCCTAGGGGGGCCAACGTCCTGACTTTC,CASSFEPRGANVLTF,NA,TRBJ2-6,NA,TRBV7-8
TGTGCCAGCAGCCCAAGGCAGGGGGAGGGTGAGCAGTTCTTC,CASSPRQGEGEQFF,NA,TRBJ2-1,NA,TRBV7-8
TGTGCCACCGGGAGGCGTGGAGAGACCCAGTACTTC,CATGRRGETQYF,NA,TRBJ2-5,NA,TRBV15
TGTGCCAGCAGCTTTGGCCAATCCCTCTCCTACGAGCAGTACTTC,CASSFGQSLSYEQYF,NA,TRBJ2-7,NA,TRBV11-1
TGCAGTGCTGCAGGAGGGGCTCGGTCGAATGAGCAGTTCTTC,CSAAGGARSNEQFF,NA,TRBJ2-1,NA,TRBV20-1
TGTGCCAGCAGCCAAGGACGGGGCGGGAGAGGCGAGCAGTACTTC,CASSQGRGGRGEQYF,NA,TRBJ2-7,TRBD2,TRBV3-1
TGTGCCAGCTCACCCATGCGCGGGACAGGGGTTAACGAGCAGTACTTC,CASSPMRGTGVNEQYF,NA,TRBJ2-7,TRBD1,TRBV18
TGTGCCAGCAGCCCGCCGGGGGGACTAGCGAACGAGCAGTACTTC,CASSPPGGLANEQYF,once,TRBJ2-7,TRBD2,TRBV13
TGTGCCAGCAGTGAAGGGACCCCCCCCACAGATACGCAGTATTTT,CASSEGTPPTDTQYF,NA,TRBJ2-3,NA,TRBV2
TGTGCCAGCAGAGAGACAGCAATAAACACTGAAGCTTTCTTT,CASRETAINTEAFF,once,TRBJ1-1,NA,TRBV25-1
TGTGCCAGCAGCCGCGGAGGGATTAGTGAGACCCAGTACTTC,CASSRGGISETQYF,NA,TRBJ2-5,NA,TRBV7-3
TGTGCCAGCATAGGGCGGGGGACCGGGGAGCTGTTTTTT,CASIGRGTGELFF,NA,TRBJ2-2,TRBD2,TRBV11-3
TGTGCCTGGGAGGACAGGGGGAACTACGAGCAGTACTTC,CAWEDRGNYEQYF,NA,TRBJ2-7,TRBD1,TRBV30
TGCAGCGTTGATGTGGCAGGGGACACTGAAGCTTTCTTT,CSVDVAGDTEAFF,NA,TRBJ1-1,NA,TRBV29-1
TGTGCCAGCAGCCACACCGAGAGCCGGTACCTGGGCAATGAGCAGTTCTTC,CASSHTESRYLGNEQFF,NA,TRBJ2-1,NA,TRBV3-1
TGTGCCAGCAGCCCACGACAGACTAACACTGAAGCTTTCTTT,CASSPRQTNTEAFF,NA,TRBJ1-1,NA,TRBV9
TGCAGTGCTGGACAGGGGTACGAGCAGTACTTC,CSAGQGYEQYF,NA,TRBJ2-7,TRBD1,TRBV20-1
TGTGCCAGCAGTTTAGGGAGCACAGATACGCAGTATTTT,CASSLGSTDTQYF,few,TRBJ2-3,NA,TRBV12-3/TRBV12-4
TGCGCCAGCAGCTTGGGGACACCCAGAGGCTATGGCTACACCTTC,CASSLGTPRGYGYTF,NA,TRBJ1-2,NA,TRBV5-1
TGTGCCACCACGGGACAGGGTTTTAGAGGCTACACCTTC,CATTGQGFRGYTF,NA,TRBJ1-2,TRBD1,TRBV15
TGCAGCGTTGTCGGGCCGGGACAGGGTGGAGAAAAACTGTTTTTT,CSVVGPGQGGEKLFF,NA,TRBJ1-4,TRBD1,TRBV29-1
TGTGCCAGCAGTTTCACGACTGGTTACAATGAGCAGTTCTTC,CASSFTTGYNEQFF,NA,TRBJ2-1,NA,TRBV7-9
TGTGCCAGCAGCAACCCTAGCGGGAAGGGGACAGATACGCAGTATTTT,CASSNPSGKGTDTQYF,NA,TRBJ2-3,TRBD2,TRBV7-9
TGTGCCAGCTCCCCCGGGACTAGCGGGATTAACAATGAGCAGTTCTTC,CASSPGTSGINNEQFF,NA,TRBJ2-1,TRBD2,TRBV11-3
TGTGCCAGCAGCCCCCGTAGGACCGGCCGGAGTCCCTACGAGCAGTACTTC,CASSPRRTGRSPYEQYF,NA,TRBJ2-7,NA,TRBV9
TGCAGCTGCTGTGAACTCAGAACTGAAGCTTTCTTT,CSCCELRTEAFF,NA,TRBJ1-1,NA,TRBV29-1
TGCAGCGTTGGATCGTGGGGCAGGGACTACGAGCAGTACTTC,CSVGSWGRDYEQYF,NA,TRBJ2-7,NA,TRBV29-1
TGTGCCTGGAGTGTCCTAGGTCAGAGCAATCAGCCCCAGCATTTT,CAWSVLGQSNQPQHF,NA,TRBJ1-5,NA,TRBV30
TGCGCCAGCAGTGATCAGGGGTTCGAGACCCAGTACTTC,CASSDQGFETQYF,once,TRBJ2-5,NA,TRBV10-1
TGTGCCAGCAGTCGCGGGGCTGAGGAGACCCAGTACTTC,CASSRGAEETQYF,NA,TRBJ2-5,NA,TRBV25-1
TGTGCCAGCAGCCCGACTAGCGGGAGATCCGAGCAGTACTTC,CASSPTSGRSEQYF,NA,TRBJ2-7,TRBD2,TRBV11-2
TGCAGTGCTCTAAGGACTAGTTACAATGAGCAGTTCTTC,CSALRTSYNEQFF,NA,TRBJ2-1,TRBD2,TRBV20-1
TGCGCCAGCAGCCGGGGGGGGGCTTCCTACGAGCAGTACTTC,CASSRGGASYEQYF,NA,TRBJ2-7,TRBD2,TRBV5-1
TGTGCCTGGAGTGTACCAGGGGTCCTTTATAGCAATCAGCCCCAGCATTTT,CAWSVPGVLYSNQPQHF,NA,TRBJ1-5,NA,TRBV30
TGTGCCAGCAGCGCGTCAGGGAACATTCAGTACTTC,CASSASGNIQYF,NA,TRBJ2-4,NA,TRBV7-3
TGCAGTGCTAGAGTACTAGGAAACAATGAGCAGTTCTTC,CSARVLGNNEQFF,NA,TRBJ2-1,NA,TRBV20-1